This T cell receptor (beta chain) appears in the sequencing data of a study of blood T cells in healthy people across ages. This clonotype was seen at least ten times. No antigen is known for it. The germline V gene has CDR1 MGHRA and CDR2 YSYEKL. V was pared by 0 bases and J by 7 bases, with 18 bases between. The CDR3 loop spans 16 amino acids. The extraction recovered at least 5 micrograms of total RNA per sample. Study results and limitations: Age brought a roughly linear fall in TCR beta diversity measured per million T cells.

PCR was performed a second time for about 7 to 11 cycles using a sample-barcoded 5' primer and a J-beta primer mix. Tags on each cDNA molecule came from a template-switch adaptor with 12 random nucleotides. TCRdb re-called the 5' RACE reads with MiXCR, one entry per CDR3 protein. The table lists 920,000 or so distinct CDR3 sequences, 35% to 55% of them singletons. This chain joins TRBV4-1 and TRBJ1-2; no definite D call. Material for sequencing was blood. The TCR originated in a woman aged 55-70 years in good health. DNA of the CDR3: TGCGCCAGCAGCCAAGATCGGGGAGGGCCAGGTCTTGGCTACACCTTC. It is translated as CASSQDRGGPGLGYTF.